These 3 T cell receptor beta chains were all obtained from the same sample, sequenced in a study of B cell selection in AIRE deficiency (dated by TCRdb to the late 2010s). For sorting, regulatory T cells were defined as CD4+CD25hiCD127low/negative cells. The library was produced with the immunoSEQ multiplex PCR assay. This immuneACCESS table, as held by TCRdb, lists in-frame sequences with V and J called but not all clones. Of the missing ones, under half trace to an unresolved V gene in checked studies; the others have no known cause. The sample table shows tens of thousands of clones, and roughly 91% are seen once. The top ten clonotypes cover roughly 1.4% of the sample. Specimen: CD4+CD25+ Tregs sorted from PBMCs. Receptors were obtained from a human donor in good health.

This chain links TRBV28 with TRBJ1-2; D call uncertain. CDR1 is MDHEN, CDR2 SYDVKM, per germline. V lost 10 bases and J lost 0, with 18 bases in between. This CDR3 comprises 15 residues. The CDR3 nucleotides are TGTGCCACCCGGGCGTCGGGGTGGGCTAACTATGGCTACACCTTC. This codes for CATRASGWANYGYTF.

This sequence joins TRBV9 and TRBJ2-3; D perhaps matches TRBD1 (6 bases). CDR1 and CDR2 from the germline V gene are SGDLS and YYNGEE. This CDR3 contains 14 residues. V was trimmed by 4 bases and J by 4 bases, leaving 13 bases between them. CDR3 loop: CASSPDTGSDTQYF. DNA of the CDR3: TGTGCCAGCAGCCCCGACACAGGGTCAGATACGCAGTATTTT. Using reference TRBV9 and TRBJ2-3 for the parts outside the CDR3, the full variable domain is DSGVTQTPKHLITATGQRVTLRCSPRSGDLSVYWYQQSLDQGLQFLIQYYNGEERAKGNILERFSAQQFPDLHSELNLSSLELGDSALYFCASSPDTGSDTQYFGPGTRLTVL.

This sequence joins TRBV6-5 and TRBJ1-1; 7 nucleotides agree with TRBD1. The CDR3 sequence is 15 residues long. Trimming took 2 bases from V and 1 from J; bases not matched to a gene: 4. CDR1 and CDR2 from the germline V gene are MNHEY and SVGAGI. The chain's CDR3 is CASSYEGARNTEAFF. The CDR3 nucleotides read TGTGCCAGCAGTTACGAGGGGGCAAGGAACACTGAAGCTTTCTTT.